The 2 T cell receptor beta chains presented below share a single source sample, sequenced in a study of T cell responses to AZD1222 COVID-19 vaccine. Using immunoSEQ multiplex PCR, the repertoire was profiled, and TCRdb retains in-frame clones only, with some absent. In the table there are some 150,000 clones, around 92% of which are singletons. The sample consisted of peripheral blood, taken 28 days after the second AZD1222 dose. The source of these receptors is an adult who received the AZD1222 COVID-19 vaccine.

J is TRBJ1-5 and V is TRBV5-8, with unresolved D. CDR1 SGHTS and CDR2 YDEGEE come from the germline V gene. Trimming removed 4 bases from V and 4 bases from J, with 9 bases in between. The length of the CDR3 is 13 residues. This CDR3 reads CASSRVRNQPQHF. CDR3 DNA sequence: TGTGCCAGCAGCCGGGTCCGGAATCAGCCCCAGCATTTT.

The chain is built from TRBV24-1 and TRBJ2-1; D is uncertain. CDR1 is KGHDR and CDR2 is SFDVKD in the germline V gene. The CDR3 totals 15 residues. Trimming shortened V by 5 bases and J by 0 bases, and 10 bases separated the two germline ends. CDR3 nucleotide sequence: TGTGCCACCAGTGGCCCCCAGAGCTCCTACAATGAGCAGTTCTTC. Protein product: CATSGPQSSYNEQFF.